This entry concerns a single T cell receptor beta chain. Profiling relied on immunoSEQ multiplex PCR, and the TCRdb table lists in-frame clones only, not all of them. Of more than 10,000 clones in the sample, around 88% were seen once. These data belong to a study of T cell changes during pregnancy in multiple sclerosis. The specimen was CD8+ T cells from peripheral blood mononuclear cells, collected in the second trimester of pregnancy. This clonotype was sampled from a female donor in good health, enrolled as a control in a pregnancy study.

The CDR3 reads CASSLTGINEQFF. CDR3 coding DNA: TGTGCCAGCAGCTTGACAGGGATCAATGAGCAGTTCTTC. This chain uses TRBV5-6 with TRBJ2-1; D may be TRBD1 (6 bases). The CDR3 length is 13 residues. Per the germline V gene, CDR1 is SGHDT and CDR2 is YYEEEE. Trimming cost V 1 base and J 6 bases, with 8 bases left between them.